Here is one TCR beta chain with its context. As yet, its antigen is unknown. Sequencing used immunoSEQ multiplex PCR; TCRdb keeps in-frame clones, though not all of them. The sample includes over 100,000 clones, about 91% of them seen just once. Trimming removed 7 bases at V and 0 bases at J, with 10 bases between. CDR1 is SGHKS, CDR2 YYEKEE, per germline (reference sequence). The CDR3 is 14 amino acids. These data come from a study of siplizumab effects on memory and regulatory T cells. The study's findings and limits: Both greater diversity than memory cells and a major contribution to the alloresponse seemed to characterize naive T cells. On average, under 75% of mappable alloreactive CD4+ clones were Treg-derived under siplizumab, against 26.9% in controls. Naive or memory phenotype assignment was not possible for roughly 80-97% of proliferating CD4+ or CD8+ clones.

V gene TRBV5-5 combines with J gene TRBJ1-4; D is unclear. Sequenced: Tregs sorted from blood. This receptor was identified in a human donor in good health. CDR3 nucleotide sequence: TGTGCCAGCTTTCCGTCCCCAACTAATGAAAAACTGTTTTTT. This sequence encodes CASFPSPTNEKLFF. Full variable domain (missing parts from reference TRBV5-5 and TRBJ1-4): DAGVTQSPTHLIKTRGQQVTLRCSPISGHKSVSWYQQVLGQGPQFIFQYYEKEERGRGNFPDRFSARQFPNYSSELNVNALLLGDSALYLCASFPSPTNEKLFFGSGTQLSVL.